This T cell receptor (beta chain) was recorded in a study of OX40 agonist ivuxolimab in advanced cancers. Study-level background: While on treatment, patients had intravenous ivuxolimab at 0.01 to 10 mg/kg every 2 weeks. A history of anti-PD-1, anti-PD-L1 or anti-CTLA-4 therapy was acceptable, and over 30% had some. The study's findings and limits: On average, CD8+ T cells showed a greater number of expanded clones than CD4+. Both CD4+ and CD8+ T cell populations in blood had undergone clonal expansion by week 6 at 0.1 to 3.0 mg/kg.

Comments on this clone: Its antigen is undetermined.

Germline-derived CDR1 and CDR2 are SEHNR and FQNEAQ (reference sequence). The CDR3 is 12 residues long. With 3 bases removed from V and 3 bases from J, the gap between germline ends came to 6 bases. The assay was immunoSEQ multiplex PCR, and TCRdb's table has in-frame clones only and misses some. The sample has around 79,000 clones, approximately 88% seen once. Source: CD4+ or CD8+ T cells sorted from blood, taken in a trial of the OX40 agonist ivuxolimab. This sequence originates from an adult with an advanced solid tumor such as melanoma, head and neck, liver or kidney cancer. This chain links TRBV7-9 with TRBJ2-7; D gene uncertain. The CDR3 DNA reads TGTGCCAGCAGCTTTGCTGGCTACGAGCAGTACTTC. Protein sequence: CASSFAGYEQYF.